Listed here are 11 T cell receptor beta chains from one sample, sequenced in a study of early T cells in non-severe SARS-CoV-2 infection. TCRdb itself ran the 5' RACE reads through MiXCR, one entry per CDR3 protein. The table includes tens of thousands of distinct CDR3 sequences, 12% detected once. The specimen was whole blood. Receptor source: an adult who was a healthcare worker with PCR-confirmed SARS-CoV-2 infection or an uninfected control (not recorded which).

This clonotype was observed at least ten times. CDR3 nucleotide sequence: TGTGCCAGCAGTCCAAACAGGGTCGGCACAGATACGCAGTATTTT. It is translated as CASSPNRVGTDTQYF. The chain carries TRBV27 and TRBJ2-3; TRBD1 is a possible D gene (6 bases). This CDR3 spans 15 amino acids. The V end was cut by 5 bases, the J end by 1 base, with 13 bases between. From germline, CDR1 is MNHEY and CDR2 SMNVEV (reference sequence).

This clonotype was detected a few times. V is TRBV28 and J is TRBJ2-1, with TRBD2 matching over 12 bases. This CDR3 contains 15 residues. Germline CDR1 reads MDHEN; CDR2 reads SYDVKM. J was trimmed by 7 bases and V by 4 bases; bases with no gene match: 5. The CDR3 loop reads CASSWASGRVNEQFF. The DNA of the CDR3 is TGTGCCAGCAGTTGGGCTAGCGGGAGGGTAAATGAGCAGTTCTTC.

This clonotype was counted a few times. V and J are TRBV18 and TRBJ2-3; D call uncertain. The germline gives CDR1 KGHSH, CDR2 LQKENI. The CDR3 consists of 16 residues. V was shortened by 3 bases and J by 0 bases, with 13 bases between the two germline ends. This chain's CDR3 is CASSPLVKASTDTQYF. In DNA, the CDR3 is TGTGCCAGCTCACCCCTAGTCAAAGCCAGCACAGATACGCAGTATTTT.

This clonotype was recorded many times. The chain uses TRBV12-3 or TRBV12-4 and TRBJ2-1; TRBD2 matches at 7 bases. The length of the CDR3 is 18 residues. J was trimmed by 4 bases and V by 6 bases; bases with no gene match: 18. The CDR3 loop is CASSPTVGGSPIYNEQFF. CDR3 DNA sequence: TGTGCCAGCAGCCCCACCGTGGGCGGGAGCCCTATTTACAATGAGCAGTTCTTC.

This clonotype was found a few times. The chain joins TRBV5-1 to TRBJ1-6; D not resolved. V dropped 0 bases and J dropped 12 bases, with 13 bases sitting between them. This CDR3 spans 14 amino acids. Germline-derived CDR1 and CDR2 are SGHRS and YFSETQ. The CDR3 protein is CASSLEGSGEPLHF. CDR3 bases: TGCGCCAGCAGCTTGGAGGGCAGCGGTGAACCCCTCCACTTT.

The CDR3 nucleotides are TGCAGCGTTGAAGTCCCCTTCCGGGCAGGGGAGACCCAGTACTTC. It is translated as CSVEVPFRAGETQYF. The V call is TRBV29-1, the J call TRBJ2-5; possible D gene TRBD1, 5 bases. Germline-derived CDR1 and CDR2 are SQVTM and ANQGSEA. The V end was cut by 1 base, the J end by 5 bases, with 17 bases between. The length of the CDR3 is 15 residues. Drawing the rest from reference TRBV29-1 and TRBJ2-5, the complete variable domain is SAVISQKPSRDICQRGTSLTIQCQVDSQVTMMFWYRQQPGQSLTLIATANQGSEATYESGFVIDKFPISRPNLTFSTLTVSNMSPEDSSIYLCSVEVPFRAGETQYFGPGTRLLVL.

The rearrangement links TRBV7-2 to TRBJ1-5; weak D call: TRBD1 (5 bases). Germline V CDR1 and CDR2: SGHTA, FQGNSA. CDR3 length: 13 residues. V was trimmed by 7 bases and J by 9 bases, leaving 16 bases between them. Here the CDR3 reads CASIGTASGPQHF. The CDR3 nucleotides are TGTGCCAGCATCGGGACCGCTTCTGGGCCCCAGCATTTT.

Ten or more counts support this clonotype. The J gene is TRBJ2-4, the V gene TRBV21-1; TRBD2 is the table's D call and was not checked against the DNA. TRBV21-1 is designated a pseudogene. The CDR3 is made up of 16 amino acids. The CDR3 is CASSKGKSGAKNIQYF. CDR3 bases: TGTGCCAGCAGCAAAGGGAAGAGCGGAGCCAAAAACATTCAGTACTTC.

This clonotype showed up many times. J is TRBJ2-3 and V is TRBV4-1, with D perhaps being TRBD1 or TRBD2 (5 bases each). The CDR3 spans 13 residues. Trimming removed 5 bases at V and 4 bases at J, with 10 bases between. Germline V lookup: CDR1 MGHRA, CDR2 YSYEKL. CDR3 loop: CASSVRGPDTQYF. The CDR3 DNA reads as TGCGCCAGCAGCGTCCGGGGCCCAGATACGCAGTATTTT.

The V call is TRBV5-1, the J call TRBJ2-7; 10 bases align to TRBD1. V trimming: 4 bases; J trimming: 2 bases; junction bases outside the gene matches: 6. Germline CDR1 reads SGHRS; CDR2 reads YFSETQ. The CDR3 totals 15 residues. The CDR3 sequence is CASSQGQGGTYEQYF. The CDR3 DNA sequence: TGCGCCAGCAGCCAAGGACAGGGGGGTACCTACGAGCAGTACTTC.

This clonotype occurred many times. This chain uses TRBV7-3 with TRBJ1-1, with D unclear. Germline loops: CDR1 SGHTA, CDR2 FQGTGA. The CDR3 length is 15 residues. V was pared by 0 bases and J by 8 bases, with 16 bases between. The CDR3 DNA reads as TGTGCCAGCAGCTTAACAGGTGGCGGCCTAGAGGAAGCTTTCTTT. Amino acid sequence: CASSLTGGGLEEAFF.